This passage covers 21 T cell receptor beta chains from one sample sequenced in a study of cytomegalovirus exposure and HLA in healthy donors. PCR involved 60 Vbeta and 13 Jbeta primers. Libraries were prepared by immunoSEQ multiplex PCR; TCRdb keeps only in-frame clonotypes and omits some of them. The top ten hold 1.5% to 2.5% of the sample, which has 200,000 to 300,000 clones, roughly 86% seen once. Sample: PBMCs. Source of these receptors: a woman aged 40-49 years in good health and CMV-seropositive.

This chain uses TRBV11-2 with TRBJ1-4; 9 positions agree with TRBD1. J was trimmed by 1 base and V by 5 bases; bases with no gene match: 11. This CDR3 has 18 amino acids. Germline CDR1 and CDR2: SGHAT and FQNNGV. The CDR3 sequence: CASSTTGGSVQTNEKLFF. CDR3 DNA sequence: TGTGCCAGCAGCACAACAGGGGGCTCAGTCCAAACTAATGAAAAACTGTTTTTT.

The V gene is TRBV5-1, the J gene TRBJ1-6; weak D call: TRBD1 (6 bases). The CDR3 sequence is 13 residues long. Trimming removed 7 bases from V and 12 bases from J, with 17 bases in between. Germline V gives CDR1 SGHRS, CDR2 YFSETQ. The DNA of the CDR3 is TGCGCCAGCGGGGGAGGGGGTCACAGACCCCTCCACTTT. It yields the protein CASGGGGHRPLHF. The variable domain in full, with the rest retrieved from reference TRBV5-1 and TRBJ1-6, is KAGVTQTPRYLIKTRGQQVTLSCSPISGHRSVSWYQQTPGQGLQFLFEYFSETQRNKGNFPGRFSGRQFSNSRSEMNVSTLELGDSALYLCASGGGGHRPLHFGNGTRLTVT.

Concerning this clone: The junction departs from the called germline gene at one end, perhaps through a read error. CDR3 in amino acids: CSSSLSGGSNQPQHF. In DNA form, the CDR3 reads TGTTCCAGCAGCTTATCCGGCGGCAGCAATCAGCCCCAGCATTTT. The chain combines TRBV7-9 with TRBJ1-5; D gene ambiguous. Looked up from germline, CDR1 is SEHNR and CDR2 is FQNEAQ (reference sequence). This CDR3 region has 15 residues.

The chain recombines TRBV28 with TRBJ2-1; the D is unclear. CDR3 length: 15 residues. V shed 8 bases and J shed 2 bases, with 16 bases lying between them. In germline, CDR1 is MDHEN, CDR2 SYDVKM. CDR3 coding DNA: TGTGCCAGCCCCCCAGGAAGTATAGCCTACAATGAGCAGTTCTTC. It yields the protein CASPPGSIAYNEQFF.

The chain recombines TRBV7-2 with TRBJ1-2, with TRBD1 matching over 12 bases. CDR3 length equals 15 residues. After removal of 3 bases from V and 6 bases from J, the junction contained 5 bases not matched to a gene. Germline CDR1 and CDR2: SGHTA and FQGNSA. CDR3 sequence reads: CASSFSGQGADGYTF. In DNA form, the CDR3 reads TGTGCCAGCAGCTTTTCGGGACAGGGGGCGGATGGCTACACCTTC.

The gene calls are TRBV5-5 and TRBJ1-4, with a tentative D call TRBD1 (6 bases). This CDR3 region has 14 residues. Trimming stripped 4 bases from V and 7 bases from J, with 14 bases between. From germline, CDR1 is SGHKS and CDR2 YYEKEE (reference sequence). DNA of the CDR3: TGTGCCAGCAGCCCGGGACACCTGGGTGAAAAACTGTTTTTT. Translating gives CASSPGHLGEKLFF.

Only one count was recorded for this clone. The rearrangement links TRBV27 to TRBJ1-1; D is uncertain. The V end was cut by 10 bases, the J end by 1 base, with 13 bases between. Germline lookup yields CDR1 MNHEY and CDR2 SMNVEV (reference sequence). The CDR3 length is 13 residues. The CDR3 coding sequence is TGTGCCACCAGGCAGAGGGCGAACACTGAAGCTTTCTTT. This translates into CATRQRANTEAFF.

As DNA, the CDR3 is TGCGCCAGCAGCCGAGACAGCTATGGCTACACCTTC. Translating it yields CASSRDSYGYTF. This chain links TRBV10-2 with TRBJ1-2; a possible D gene is TRBD1 (5 bases). Trimming took 6 bases from V and 4 from J, leaving 9 bases between them. Germline CDR1 reads WSHSY; CDR2 reads SAAADI. This CDR3 contains 12 residues.

The J gene is TRBJ2-3, the V gene TRBV9; possible D gene TRBD2, 6 bases. Trimming pared 4 bases from V and 3 bases from J, leaving 15 bases between. Germline lookup yields CDR1 SGDLS and CDR2 YYNGEE. The CDR3 is made up of 15 amino acids. The CDR3 here is CASSLTWGETDTQYF. In nucleotides, the CDR3 is TGTGCCAGCAGCCTGACGTGGGGGGAGACAGATACGCAGTATTTT.

J is TRBJ2-5 and V is TRBV9; a possible D gene is TRBD1 (7 bases). There are 15 residues in the CDR3. Per germline, CDR1 SGDLS and CDR2 YYNGEE. The germline V and J ends were trimmed by 3 bases and 5 bases, with 17 bases remaining between them. The CDR3 sequence: CASSDRGTAAETQYF. The CDR3 coding sequence is TGTGCCAGCAGCGACCGGGGGACAGCAGCGGAGACCCAGTACTTC.

The genes are TRBV30 and TRBJ1-1; D call uncertain. CDR1 is GTSNPN, CDR2 SVGIG, per germline (reference sequence). There are 13 residues in the CDR3. Trimming took 0 bases from V and 1 from J, leaving 6 bases between them. The CDR3 nucleotides read TGTGCCTGGAGTGTCCTCGGGAACACTGAAGCTTTCTTT. Encoded protein: CAWSVLGNTEAFF.

This clone was found once. The chain links TRBV7-9 to TRBJ2-1, with a possible D match to TRBD2 (5 bases). Trimming left V 1 base short and J 3 bases short, with 10 bases between. CDR3 length equals 15 residues. Germline V gene data show CDR1 as SEHNR and CDR2 as FQNEAQ (reference sequence). The CDR3 loop reads CASSLVGLSYNEQFF. CDR3 DNA sequence: TGTGCCAGCAGCTTAGTTGGACTCAGCTACAATGAGCAGTTCTTC.

V is TRBV28 and J is TRBJ2-1; 7 bases are a match to TRBD2. This CDR3 has 13 residues. J gave up 4 bases and V 8 bases, and 5 bases lay outside the gene matches. Germline CDR1 MDHEN, CDR2 SYDVKM. Here the CDR3 DNA reads TGTGCCAGCGCCAGCGGGATGTACAATGAGCAGTTCTTC. Encoded protein: CASASGMYNEQFF.

The chain carries TRBV7-9 and TRBJ1-4; TRBD1 agrees at 7 bases. The CDR3 covers 16 residues. Trimming removed 1 base from V and 5 bases from J; junction bases left unmatched: 7. Looked up from germline, CDR1 is SEHNR and CDR2 is FQNEAQ (reference sequence). This CDR3 reads CASSLGGRGTNEKLFF. In DNA form, the CDR3 reads TGTGCCAGCAGCTTAGGGGGCAGGGGGACAAATGAAAAACTGTTTTTT.

The gene calls are TRBV5-1 and TRBJ2-3, with a weak D call TRBD2 (5 bases). Trimming removed 0 bases from V and 0 bases from J, with 11 bases in between. The CDR3 covers 16 residues. Per the germline V gene, CDR1 is SGHRS and CDR2 is YFSETQ. DNA of the CDR3: TGCGCCAGCAGCTTGGAGGACTTATCTAGCACAGATACGCAGTATTTT. Encoded protein: CASSLEDLSSTDTQYF.

The chain joins TRBV4-2 to TRBJ2-2, with D perhaps matching TRBD2 (6 bases). This CDR3 contains 18 residues. V dropped 0 bases and J dropped 2 bases, with 16 bases sitting between them. CDR1 is LGHNA, CDR2 YNFKEQ, per germline. CDR3 protein: CASSQDAAGFTNTGELFF. CDR3 DNA: TGTGCCAGCAGCCAAGACGCCGCGGGGTTTACAAACACCGGGGAGCTGTTTTTT.

The J gene is TRBJ2-7, the V gene TRBV7-9, with D perhaps TRBD1 (6 bases). This CDR3 has 15 residues. V dropped 6 bases and J dropped 2 bases, with 17 bases sitting between them. CDR1 and CDR2 from the germline V gene are SEHNR and FQNEAQ (reference sequence). The CDR3 sequence is CASRPVTGITYEQYF. The DNA of the CDR3 is TGTGCCAGCAGACCTGTGACAGGTATCACCTACGAGCAGTACTTC.

In this sample, this clone turned up once. The chain has TRBV28 and TRBJ2-3; TRBD2 agrees at 9 bases. The CDR3 runs to 12 residues. With V trimmed by 1 base and J by 15 bases, 5 bases remained unmatched. The germline V gene has CDR1 MDHEN and CDR2 SYDVKM. The CDR3 loop is CASSLSSGKAYF. CDR3 in DNA: TGTGCCAGCAGTTTATCTAGCGGGAAGGCATATTTT.

The V and J genes are TRBV18 and TRBJ2-5; D is ambiguous. The germline V gene encodes CDR1 KGHSH and CDR2 LQKENI. V shed 0 bases and J shed 2 bases, with 7 bases lying between them. This CDR3 spans 14 amino acids. Here the CDR3 reads CASSPPRQQETQYF. The CDR3 nucleotides are TGTGCCAGCTCACCACCGAGGCAGCAAGAGACCCAGTACTTC.

V and J are TRBV18 and TRBJ2-3; perhaps TRBD1 as D (6 bases). This CDR3 has 13 residues. The V gene lost 6 bases and the J gene lost 5 bases, with 12 bases spanning the gap. Germline V lookup: CDR1 KGHSH, CDR2 LQKENI. CDR3 loop: CASSLVQGDTQYF. CDR3 sequence (DNA): TGTGCCAGCTCTCTTGTACAGGGAGATACGCAGTATTTT.

The rearrangement joins TRBV28 to TRBJ1-1; 8 positions agree with TRBD1. Germline CDR1 is MDHEN and CDR2 is SYDVKM. The V gene end was trimmed by 6 bases and the J gene end by 1 base; junction bases not matched to a gene: 1. The CDR3 loop spans 13 amino acids. The CDR3 DNA reads TGTGCCAGCAGAGGGACAGGGAACACTGAAGCTTTCTTT. Translation: CASRGTGNTEAFF.